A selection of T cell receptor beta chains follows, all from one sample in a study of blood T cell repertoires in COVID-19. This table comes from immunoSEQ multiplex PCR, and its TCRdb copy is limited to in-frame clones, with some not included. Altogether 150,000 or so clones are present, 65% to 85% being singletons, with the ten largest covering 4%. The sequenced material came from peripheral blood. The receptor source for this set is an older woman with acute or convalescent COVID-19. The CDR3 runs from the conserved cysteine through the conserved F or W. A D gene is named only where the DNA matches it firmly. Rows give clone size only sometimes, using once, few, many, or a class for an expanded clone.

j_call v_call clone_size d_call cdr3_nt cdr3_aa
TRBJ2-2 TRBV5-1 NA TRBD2 TGCGCCAGCAGCATACCCTTGACTAGCGGGGCCGGGGAGCTGTTTTTT CASSIPLTSGAGELFF
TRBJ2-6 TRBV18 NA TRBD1 TGTGCCAGCTCACGGGACAGGGCAACCAACGTCCTGACTTTC CASSRDRATNVLTF
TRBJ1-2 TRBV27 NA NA TGTGCCAGCTTTAGCCGGAGAACTAACTATGGCTACACCTTC CASFSRRTNYGYTF
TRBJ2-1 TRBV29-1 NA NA TGCAGCACTGACCGGGAGAGCTCCTACAATGAGCAGTTCTTC CSTDRESSYNEQFF
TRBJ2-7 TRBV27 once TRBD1 TGTGCCAGCAGTTTATCGTTCAGGGGGCCCTACGAGCAGTACTTC CASSLSFRGPYEQYF
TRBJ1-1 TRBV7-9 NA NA TGTGCCAGCAGGGAAGGGACAAACACTGAAGCTTTCTTT CASREGTNTEAFF
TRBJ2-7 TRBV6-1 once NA TGTGCCAGCAGTGAAGTGAGAGAACTCTCGAGGTACTTC CASSEVRELSRYF
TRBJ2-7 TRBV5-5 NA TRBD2 TGTGCCAGCAGCGAGGGACTAGCGGCGGCCTACGAGCAGTACTTC CASSEGLAAAYEQYF
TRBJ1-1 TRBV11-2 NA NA TGTGCCAGCAGCCCGACGGGTGGGACAACGGAGCAAGCTTTCTTT CASSPTGGTTEQAFF
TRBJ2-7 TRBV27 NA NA TGTGCCAGCAGAAGAACTGCTAGCGTTAGGAGCTCCTACGAGCAGTACTTC CASRRTASVRSSYEQYF
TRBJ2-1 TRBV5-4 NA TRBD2 TGTGCCAGCAGCCTAAGACTAGCGGGGCGGGAACAGCAGTTCTTC CASSLRLAGREQQFF
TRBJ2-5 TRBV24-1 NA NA TGTGCCACCAGTGACCCTCAAGAGACCCAGTACTTC CATSDPQETQYF
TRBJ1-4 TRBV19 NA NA TGTGCCAGTAGTATCGGGTTAATAGCCAATGAAAAACTGTTTTTT CASSIGLIANEKLFF
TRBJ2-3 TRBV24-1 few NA TGTGCCACCAGGACCCCGGGTTCAGATACGCAGTATTTT CATRTPGSDTQYF
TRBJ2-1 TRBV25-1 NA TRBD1 TGTGCCAGCAGTGATAGGGGACAGGGGGTAAGGAATGAGCAGTTCTTC CASSDRGQGVRNEQFF
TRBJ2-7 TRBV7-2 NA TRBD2 TGTGCCAGCAGCTTAGGGCTAGCGGAAGCCTACGAGCAGTACTTC CASSLGLAEAYEQYF
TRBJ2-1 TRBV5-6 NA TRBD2 TGTGCCAGCAGTAAATACTTTCTAGCGGGAGAGTTCTTC CASSKYFLAGEFF
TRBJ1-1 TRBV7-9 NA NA TGTGCCAGCAGCCCGGCCCTTGGGGCCCTTGAAGCTTTCTTT CASSPALGALEAFF
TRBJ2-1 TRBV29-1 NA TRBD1 TGCAGCGTTTCGGACAGGGGGCATGAGCAGTTCTTC CSVSDRGHEQFF
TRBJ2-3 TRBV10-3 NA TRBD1 TGTGCCATCAGTACGGACAGGGGGACAGATACGCAGTATTTT CAISTDRGTDTQYF
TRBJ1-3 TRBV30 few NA TGTGCCTGGAGTGTACGAGGCAGTTTGAGAAACACCATATATTTT CAWSVRGSLRNTIYF
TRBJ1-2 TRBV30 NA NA TGTGCCTGGAGTGTCGGGACCACCAGGGGCTATGGCTACACCTTC CAWSVGTTRGYGYTF
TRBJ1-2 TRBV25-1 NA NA TGTGCCAGCAGTATAGGGACCGCGCGGGGTATCGGCTACACCTTC CASSIGTARGIGYTF
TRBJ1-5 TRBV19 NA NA TGTGCCAGTAACCAAAGACACCACAATCAGCCCCAGCATTTT CASNQRHHNQPQHF
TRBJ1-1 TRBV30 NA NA TGTGCCTGGAGTCGCAGAATGAACACTGAAGCTTTCTTT CAWSRRMNTEAFF
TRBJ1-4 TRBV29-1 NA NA TGCAGCGCCAGGGTTTCGGATGAAAAACTGTTTTTT CSARVSDEKLFF
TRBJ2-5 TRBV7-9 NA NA TGTGCCAGCAGCTTCATGGTAACTACCCACGAGACCCAGTACTTC CASSFMVTTHETQYF
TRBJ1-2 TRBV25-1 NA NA TGTGCCTCCGGATGGGGGGATGGCTACACCTTC CASGWGDGYTF
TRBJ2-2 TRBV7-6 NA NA TGTGCCAGCAAACAGGTTATTAACGGGGAGCTGTTTTTT CASKQVINGELFF
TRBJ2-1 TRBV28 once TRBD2 TGTGCCAGCAGTTTTGGACTAGCGGGAGGGCCTCGGTACAATGAGCAGTTCTTC CASSFGLAGGPRYNEQFF
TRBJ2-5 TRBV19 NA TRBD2 TGTGCCAGTAGTATCGTAACTAGCGGAGGCGGAGAGACCCAGTACTTC CASSIVTSGGGETQYF
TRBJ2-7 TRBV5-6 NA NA TGTGCCAGCAGCTTGGGAGGGGGAACCACCTACGAGCAGTACTTC CASSLGGGTTYEQYF
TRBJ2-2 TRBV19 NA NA TGTGCCAGTAGTATAGTCGGGATGGACACCGGGGAGCTGTTTTTT CASSIVGMDTGELFF
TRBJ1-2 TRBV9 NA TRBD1 TGTGCCAGCAGCGGAGGACAGGGGACAACTTCTGGCTACACCTTC CASSGGQGTTSGYTF
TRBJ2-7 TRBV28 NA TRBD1 TGTGCCAGCAGTTCTCTCCGGAGGGACAGGGCCTACGAGCAGTACTTC CASSSLRRDRAYEQYF
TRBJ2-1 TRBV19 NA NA TGTGCCAGTAGTTCCCGTAATGAGCAGTTCTTC CASSSRNEQFF
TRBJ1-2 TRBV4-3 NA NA TGCGCCAGCAGCCAACTCATCCAGGTCAACTATGGCTACACCTTC CASSQLIQVNYGYTF
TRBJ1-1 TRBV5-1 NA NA TGCGCCAGCAGCAGCAGAGGGGACTTGAACACTGAAGCTTTCTTT CASSSRGDLNTEAFF
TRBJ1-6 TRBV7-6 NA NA TGTGCCAGCAGCTTAACAGTCTATAATTCACCCCTCCACTTT CASSLTVYNSPLHF
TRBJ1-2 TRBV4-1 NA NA TGCGCCAGCAGTCTTGACACGGGGAGCTATGGCTACACCTTC CASSLDTGSYGYTF
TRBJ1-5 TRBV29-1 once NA TGCAGCGTTGAGGGAGACGGCAATCAGCCCCAGCATTTT CSVEGDGNQPQHF
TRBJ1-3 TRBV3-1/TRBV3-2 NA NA TGTGCCAGCAGGGGGCTTGGAAACACCATATATTTT CASRGLGNTIYF
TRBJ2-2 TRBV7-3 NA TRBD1 TGTGCCAGCAGTCCCGGGACAGGGGTCACCGGGGAGCTGTTTTTT CASSPGTGVTGELFF
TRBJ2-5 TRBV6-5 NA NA TGTGCCAGCAAGGGGCGGGAAGGAGAGACCCAGTACTTC CASKGREGETQYF
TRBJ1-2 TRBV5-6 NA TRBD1 TGTGCCAGCAGGGACAGGGCAGAAGGCTATGGCTACACCTTC CASRDRAEGYGYTF
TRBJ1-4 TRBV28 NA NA TGTGCCAGCAGTTCCCCCTCTCGGGCAACTAATGAAAAACTGTTTTTT CASSSPSRATNEKLFF
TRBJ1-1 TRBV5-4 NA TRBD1 TGTGCCAGCAGGCCCGGGACAGGGGTTATCGAAGCTTTCTTT CASRPGTGVIEAFF
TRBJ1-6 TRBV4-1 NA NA TGCGCCAGCAGCCGTGACAGTAGTAAGCTCTCCTATAATTCACCCCTCCACTTT CASSRDSSKLSYNSPLHF
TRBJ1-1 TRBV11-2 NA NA TGTGCCAGCAAGACCAGGGTGGGAGGGAACACTGAAGCTTTCTTT CASKTRVGGNTEAFF